The 7 T cell receptor beta chains reported below all come from one sample, sequenced in a study of blood T cell repertoires in COVID-19. Only in-frame clones appear in the TCRdb table, and some are missing; sequencing was by immunoSEQ multiplex PCR. The sample lists about 180,000 clones, 70% to 90% seen once, with less than 3% in the top ten. Specimen: peripheral blood. These receptor sequences come from a woman aged 25 to 39 with active or convalescent COVID-19.

The chain combines TRBV6-4 with TRBJ1-1; no firm D call. This CDR3 has 9 amino acids. Per the germline V gene, CDR1 is MRHNA and CDR2 is SNTAGT. The V end was cut by 11 bases, the J end by 3 bases, with 4 bases between. The CDR3 is CALDTEAFF. For the CDR3, the DNA is TGTGCCCTTGACACTGAAGCTTTCTTT.

V usage is TRBV5-1 and J usage is TRBJ2-3, with unresolved D. CDR3 length equals 14 residues. Looked up from germline, CDR1 is SGHRS and CDR2 is YFSETQ. The germline V and J ends were trimmed by 4 bases and 2 bases, with 11 bases remaining between them. CDR3 region: CASSDPEPTDTQYF. For the CDR3, the DNA is TGCGCCAGCAGCGATCCGGAGCCCACAGATACGCAGTATTTT.

This sequence joins TRBV2 and TRBJ1-4, with D tentatively TRBD1 (6 bases). The V end lost 4 bases, the J end lost 3 bases, and 12 bases lay between the germline ends. The germline V gene has CDR1 SNHLY and CDR2 FYNNEI. The CDR3 has 15 amino acids. CDR3 residues: CASSVTTGANEKLFF. For the CDR3, the DNA is TGTGCCAGCAGTGTCACGACAGGAGCTAATGAAAAACTGTTTTTT.

J is TRBJ2-7 and V is TRBV6-4, with TRBD2 matching 7 bases. The CDR3 sequence is 15 residues long. The germline V gene encodes CDR1 MRHNA and CDR2 SNTAGT. V lost 3 bases to trimming and J lost 0 bases; unmatched junction nucleotides: 5. CDR3 region: CASSEDSGPSYEQYF. DNA for the CDR3: TGTGCCAGCAGTGAGGATAGCGGGCCCTCCTACGAGCAGTACTTC.

The V gene is TRBV30, the J gene TRBJ2-3, with TRBD1 matching over 8 bases. CDR3 length equals 16 residues. Looked up from germline, CDR1 is GTSNPN and CDR2 is SVGIG (reference sequence). J lost 4 bases, V lost 2 bases, and 11 bases had no gene match. The CDR3 region is CAWSTNRGSQADTQYF. The DNA of the CDR3 is TGTGCCTGGAGTACAAACAGGGGGAGCCAAGCAGATACGCAGTATTTT.

This rearrangement joins TRBV4-1 to TRBJ2-3, with 7 bases matching TRBD2. The CDR3 is 15 residues long. From germline, CDR1 is MGHRA and CDR2 YSYEKL. With 0 bases clipped from V and 8 bases from J, the junction kept 8 bases outside the gene matches. The CDR3 here is CASSQERVGGGTQYF. The DNA of the CDR3 is TGCGCCAGCAGCCAAGAGAGGGTGGGCGGGGGTACGCAGTATTTT.

The V and J genes are TRBV6-5 and TRBJ2-7; D is perhaps TRBD1 (6 bases). Germline values: CDR1 MNHEY, CDR2 SVGAGI. There are 14 residues in the CDR3. The V and J ends lost 6 bases and 3 bases respectively, with 15 bases between them. Written as DNA, the CDR3 is TGTGCCAGCAGCCGTACAGGGATTGACTACGAGCAGTACTTC. Protein: CASSRTGIDYEQYF.